This passage covers 24 T cell receptor beta chains from one sample sequenced in a study of blood T cell repertoires in COVID-19. The protocol was immunoSEQ multiplex PCR, while the TCRdb copy is restricted to in-frame clones and leaves out a portion. The table records about 150,000 clones, approximately 85% of them present only once. Sequencing was done on a sample of peripheral blood. These receptors were taken from a man between 60 and 75 years old with COVID-19, enrolled during active disease.

DNA for the CDR3: TGTGCCAGCAGCGGAGGACAGGGAATATACGAGCAGTACTTC. Translation gives CASSGGQGIYEQYF. V gene TRBV6-5 combines with J gene TRBJ2-7; 8 nucleotides agree with TRBD1. Germline V gene data show CDR1 as MNHEY and CDR2 as SVGAGI. The trim removed 6 bases at V and 4 bases at J, leaving 8 bases unmatched. This CDR3 has 14 residues.

The chain carries TRBV6-1 and TRBJ2-7; possibly TRBD2 for D (5 bases). Per germline, CDR1 MNHNS and CDR2 SASEGT. This CDR3 is 12 amino acids long. V lost 1 base to trimming and J lost 7 bases, with 8 bases between them. CDR3 sequence: CASSEGREEQYF. The CDR3 DNA reads as TGTGCCAGCAGTGAAGGCCGGGAAGAGCAGTACTTC.

This chain links TRBV18 with TRBJ2-3; 9 bases align to TRBD1. Germline V gives CDR1 KGHSH, CDR2 LQKENI. The CDR3 covers 15 residues. The V segment lost 3 bases and the J segment 4 bases; nucleotides outside the gene matches: 5. DNA of the CDR3: TGTGCCAGCTCACCTCTAGGGACAGGGCCAGATACGCAGTATTTT. This sequence encodes CASSPLGTGPDTQYF.

The V and J genes are TRBV14 and TRBJ2-1; 9 bases line up with TRBD2. The V and J ends lost 2 bases and 5 bases, in that order; junction bases with no gene match: 7. CDR3 length: 16 residues. From germline, CDR1 is SGHDN and CDR2 FVKESK. The CDR3: CASSQSSRGGHNEQFF. CDR3 in DNA: TGTGCCAGCAGCCAATCTTCGCGGGGGGGCCACAATGAGCAGTTCTTC. Variable domain in full (rest from reference TRBV14 and TRBJ2-1): EAGVTQFPSHSVIEKGQTVTLRCDPISGHDNLYWYRRVMGKEIKFLLHFVKESKQDESGMPNNRFLAERTGGTYSTLKVQPAELEDSGVYFCASSQSSRGGHNEQFFGPGTRLTVL.

This clone was counted a single time. The J gene is TRBJ1-1, the V gene TRBV6-5, with D possibly being TRBD1 (5 bases). The CDR3 spans 14 residues. V was clipped by 6 bases and J by 0 bases, with 11 bases between them. Germline CDR1 reads MNHEY; CDR2 reads SVGAGI. CDR3 nucleotide sequence: TGTGCCAGCAGGGAGGGACGTCTGAACACTGAAGCTTTCTTT. Translated, it gives CASREGRLNTEAFF.

This clone has just a few counts. The chain carries TRBV28 and TRBJ1-2, with 10 bases lining up with TRBD1. V was pared by 6 bases and J by 7 bases, with 14 bases of the junction left unmatched. This CDR3 has 16 residues. Germline CDR1 is MDHEN and CDR2 is SYDVKM. CDR3 coding DNA: TGTGCCAGCAGCCGGGGGAGTGGACAGGGGGATTCTGGCTACACCTTC. Encoded protein: CASSRGSGQGDSGYTF.

This clone was seen just once. The chain couples TRBV24-1 to TRBJ1-2, with D uncertain. Germline assignment: CDR1 KGHDR and CDR2 SFDVKD. Trimming removed 2 bases at V and 7 bases at J, with 10 bases between. This CDR3 is 13 amino acids long. CDR3 nucleotide sequence: TGTGCCACCAGTGATTCCCGTGTTCTTGGCTACACCTTC. It encodes CATSDSRVLGYTF.

The chain couples TRBV5-8 to TRBJ2-7; 10 nucleotides agree with TRBD2. CDR3 length: 17 residues. Trimming at V came to 0 bases and at J to 2 bases, leaving 8 bases not matched to a gene. Germline V gene data show CDR1 as SGHTS and CDR2 as YDEGEE. The CDR3 DNA reads TGTGCCAGCAGCTTGGGGGCCTCACTAGCGGGAACCTACGAGCAGTACTTC. This codes for CASSLGASLAGTYEQYF.

The CDR3 here is CASSSNSLQNTEAFF. The CDR3 bases are TGTGCCAGCAGCTCGAACAGCCTCCAGAACACTGAAGCTTTCTTT. This chain uses TRBV7-2 with TRBJ1-1, with D hard to call. V was shortened by 4 bases and J by 1 base, with 13 bases between the two germline ends. Germline assignment: CDR1 SGHTA and CDR2 FQGNSA. This CDR3 has 15 residues.

This chain uses TRBV27 with TRBJ1-1; D remains unclear. The CDR3 extends over 13 amino acids. Trimming left V 5 bases short and J 0 bases short, with 7 bases between. Looked up from germline, CDR1 is MNHEY and CDR2 is SMNVEV (reference sequence). The CDR3 spells CASSITVNTEAFF. In DNA form, the CDR3 reads TGTGCCAGCAGTATAACAGTGAACACTGAAGCTTTCTTT.

Here the CDR3 DNA reads TGCGCCAGCAGTGTACTTCCGGGACTGCTCCCCCCCCTCTATGGCTACACCTTC. It specifies CASSVLPGLLPPLYGYTF. J is TRBJ1-2 and V is TRBV10-1; tentative D call: TRBD1 (5 bases). This CDR3 contains 18 residues. The germline gives CDR1 WNHNN, CDR2 SYGVQD (reference sequence). V shed 4 bases and J shed 4 bases, with 25 bases lying between them.

The chain joins TRBV7-2 to TRBJ2-3; D gene unclear. CDR3 length: 13 amino acids. Germline values: CDR1 SGHTA, CDR2 FQGNSA. V was clipped by 1 base and J by 4 bases, with 6 bases between them. This chain's CDR3 is CASSLGSSDTQYF. The CDR3 DNA follows: TGTGCCAGCAGCTTAGGTAGTTCAGATACGCAGTATTTT.

The chain links TRBV7-3 to TRBJ2-2; TRBD1 is a possible D gene (5 bases). This CDR3 has 14 residues. Germline V gene lookup returns CDR1 SGHTA and CDR2 FQGTGA. The ends were cut back, 2 bases at V and 4 bases at J, with 8 bases in the middle. CDR3: CASSLDSPTGELFF. The CDR3 coding sequence is TGTGCCAGCAGCTTAGACAGCCCCACCGGGGAGCTGTTTTTT.

The chain links TRBV5-3 to TRBJ2-2; D not resolved. TRBV5-3 is known as an ORF, though its function is uncertain. Trimming pared 3 bases from V and 6 bases from J, leaving 6 bases between. The CDR3 totals 12 residues. CDR3 sequence: CARSSTPGELFF. CDR3 coding DNA: TGTGCCAGAAGCTCTACCCCCGGGGAGCTGTTTTTT.

This clone was seen a single time. The chain recombines TRBV14 with TRBJ1-6; no clear D. The CDR3 is made up of 14 amino acids. Germline-derived CDR1 and CDR2 are SGHDN and FVKESK. Between the trimmed V and J ends, which lost 0 bases and 10 bases, there was a span of 10 bases. The CDR3 DNA sequence: TGTGCCAGCAGCCAAGAGGTAGCGTTCTCACCCCTCCACTTT. Translation: CASSQEVAFSPLHF.

This clone has more than one count but fewer than ten. V is TRBV7-2 and J is TRBJ1-5; maybe TRBD1 (6 bases). This CDR3 contains 14 residues. Trimming stripped 5 bases from V and 8 bases from J, with 16 bases between. Germline values: CDR1 SGHTA, CDR2 FQGNSA. The CDR3 coding sequence is TGTGCCAGCAGCCGTGGGGGGGGCGGGAAGCCCCAGCATTTT. This encodes CASSRGGGGKPQHF.

This clone appeared a single time. The chain is built from TRBV11-3 and TRBJ2-7; TRBD1 matches 9 bases. After removal of 5 bases from V and 10 bases from J, the junction contained 6 bases not matched to a gene. This CDR3 comprises 12 residues. Per the germline V gene, CDR1 is SGHNT and CDR2 is YENEEA. For the CDR3, the DNA is TGTGCCAGCAGCCCTCGGACAGGGGACCAGTACTTC. It yields the protein CASSPRTGDQYF.

V gene TRBV5-6 combines with J gene TRBJ1-1, with TRBD1 as a possible D gene (5 bases). V was trimmed by 4 bases and J by 2 bases, leaving 12 bases between them. The CDR3 totals 14 residues. Germline assignment: CDR1 SGHDT and CDR2 YYEEEE. This CDR3 reads CASSTQTENTEAFF. The CDR3 DNA reads as TGTGCCAGCAGCACCCAGACAGAAAACACTGAAGCTTTCTTT.

This clone has more than one count but fewer than ten. The chain links TRBV28 to TRBJ1-4; tentatively, D is TRBD1 (6 bases). The CDR3 runs 15 residues. Trimming shortened V by 8 bases and J by 5 bases, and 18 bases separated the two germline ends. Germline V gene data show CDR1 as MDHEN and CDR2 as SYDVKM. The CDR3 loop is CASVGADARNEKLFF. The CDR3 DNA is TGTGCCAGCGTGGGGGCGGACGCACGGAATGAAAAACTGTTTTTT.

Note on this clone: Its ends do not fully match the called genes, so a read error is possible. This CDR3 is also generated by other DNA sequences in the sample. The chain carries TRBV7-7 and TRBJ2-3; 9 positions agree with TRBD2. CDR1 and CDR2 from the germline V gene are SSHAT and FNYEAQ (reference sequence). The CDR3 runs to 14 residues. The CDR3 DNA reads TGTGCTAGCAGCTTAGCGGGAGTTACAGATACGCAGTATTTT. Translated: CASSLAGVTDTQYF.

This clone appeared once. The V gene is TRBV30, the J gene TRBJ1-4, with D perhaps matching TRBD1 (6 bases). Germline V gives CDR1 GTSNPN, CDR2 SVGIG (reference sequence). V was trimmed by 0 bases and J by 7 bases, leaving 15 bases between them. This CDR3 is built from 15 residues. CDR3 protein: CAWSVDSRSGEKLFF. CDR3 in DNA: TGTGCCTGGAGTGTGGACAGCCGAAGCGGTGAAAAACTGTTTTTT.

The chain employs TRBV6-2 or TRBV6-3 and TRBJ1-3, with a weak D call TRBD1 (5 bases). Germline CDR1 and CDR2: MNHEY and SVGEGT. This CDR3 contains 15 residues. V lost 2 bases to trimming and J lost 2 bases, with 10 bases between them. The CDR3 loop is CASSYPGRAGNTIYF. The CDR3 coding sequence is TGTGCCAGCAGTTACCCCGGCAGGGCTGGAAACACCATATATTTT.

This clone was counted a few times. The chain combines TRBV6-5 with TRBJ1-1; 8 bases align to TRBD1. CDR3 size: 13 residues. The germline CDR1 and CDR2 sequences are MNHEY and SVGAGI. V lost 8 bases and J lost 3; bases outside the gene matches: 5. The CDR3 protein is CASFGQGHTEAFF. As DNA, the CDR3 is TGTGCCAGCTTCGGACAGGGTCACACTGAAGCTTTCTTT.

This chain links TRBV3-1 (or the pseudogene TRBV3-2) with TRBJ2-1, with TRBD1 matching 7 bases. The CDR3 loop spans 16 amino acids. J lost 5 bases, V lost 4 bases, and 11 bases had no gene match. CDR1 is LGHDT and CDR2 is YNNKEL in the germline V gene (reference sequence). The chain's CDR3 is CASSPSPGTANNEQFF. The CDR3 nucleotides are TGTGCCAGCAGCCCTTCGCCCGGGACAGCGAACAATGAGCAGTTCTTC.